Listed below are T cell receptor beta chains from one sample, sequenced in a study of blood T cell repertoires in COVID-19. Produced via immunoSEQ multiplex PCR; TCRdb's table is partial and in-frame only. The data hold 250,000 to 300,000 clones, with 88% observed a single time. Specimen: PBMCs or T cells enriched from blood (not recorded which). These receptors were collected from a woman aged 60-75 years in a cohort exposed to, infected with or recovered from COVID-19 (not recorded which). Both conserved end residues are trimmed from each CDR3. D genes are given only for firm matches.

CDR3aa: ASSSNRGRGEQY
j_gene: TRBJ2-7
d_gene: TRBD1
v_gene: TRBV11-3

CDR3aa: ASSSPIYSQETQY
j_gene: TRBJ2-5
d_gene: NA
v_gene: TRBV28

CDR3aa: ASSVRSGGDTQY
j_gene: TRBJ2-3
d_gene: TRBD2
v_gene: TRBV9

CDR3aa: ASSLSVKTGSGYGYT
j_gene: TRBJ1-2
d_gene: TRBD1
v_gene: TRBV27

CDR3aa: ASSPGGGTGELF
j_gene: TRBJ2-2
d_gene: NA
v_gene: TRBV11-3

CDR3aa: ASSASRDYNSPLH
j_gene: TRBJ1-6
d_gene: NA
v_gene: TRBV2

CDR3aa: ATSPPGINLRDEQF
j_gene: TRBJ2-1
d_gene: NA
v_gene: TRBV24-1

CDR3aa: ASSPGARDGYT
j_gene: TRBJ1-2
d_gene: NA
v_gene: TRBV18

CDR3aa: ASSESRTSTDTQY
j_gene: TRBJ2-3
d_gene: NA
v_gene: TRBV25-1

CDR3aa: ASSQSTSEQY
j_gene: TRBJ2-7
d_gene: NA
v_gene: TRBV3-1/TRBV3-2

CDR3aa: ASRIRTGATVYEQY
j_gene: TRBJ2-7
d_gene: TRBD1
v_gene: TRBV19

CDR3aa: ASSGGLAGDYNEQF
j_gene: TRBJ2-1
d_gene: TRBD2
v_gene: TRBV5-1

CDR3aa: SAITGLNTEAF
j_gene: TRBJ1-1
d_gene: NA
v_gene: TRBV29-1

CDR3aa: ASSWDWASGRASEQY
j_gene: TRBJ2-7
d_gene: TRBD2
v_gene: TRBV7-2

CDR3aa: ASSITSADTQY
j_gene: TRBJ2-3
d_gene: NA
v_gene: TRBV19

CDR3aa: ASSQQGAKNTEAF
j_gene: TRBJ1-1
d_gene: TRBD1
v_gene: TRBV14

CDR3aa: ASSQIYEQY
j_gene: TRBJ2-7
d_gene: NA
v_gene: TRBV11-2

CDR3aa: ASSLRTRVSGELF
j_gene: TRBJ2-2
d_gene: NA
v_gene: TRBV11-2

CDR3aa: ASSLDRGLSGNTIY
j_gene: TRBJ1-3
d_gene: TRBD1
v_gene: TRBV18

CDR3aa: ASSSQGATNEKLF
j_gene: TRBJ1-4
d_gene: TRBD1
v_gene: TRBV7-2

CDR3aa: ASSSQGPRNTEAF
j_gene: TRBJ1-1
d_gene: NA
v_gene: TRBV28

CDR3aa: ASSLQRNTEAF
j_gene: TRBJ1-1
d_gene: NA
v_gene: TRBV4-3

CDR3aa: AISEGAVSYNEQF
j_gene: TRBJ2-1
d_gene: NA
v_gene: TRBV10-3

CDR3aa: ASSQDGLAGENEQF
j_gene: TRBJ2-1
d_gene: TRBD2
v_gene: TRBV4-2

CDR3aa: ASSQGPGGYT
j_gene: TRBJ1-2
d_gene: NA
v_gene: TRBV4-1

CDR3aa: ASSLVPRLGRDTQY
j_gene: TRBJ2-3
d_gene: NA
v_gene: TRBV7-2

CDR3aa: ASSMGGRSTDTQY
j_gene: TRBJ2-3
d_gene: TRBD2
v_gene: TRBV6-5

CDR3aa: ASKERREGNTGELF
j_gene: TRBJ2-2
d_gene: TRBD2
v_gene: TRBV6-6

CDR3aa: ASSPSTGKSSYNEQF
j_gene: TRBJ2-1
d_gene: TRBD1
v_gene: TRBV27

CDR3aa: ASSLKAGGLNEQF
j_gene: TRBJ2-1
d_gene: TRBD2
v_gene: TRBV5-1

CDR3aa: ASSLAGVGGVYNEQF
j_gene: TRBJ2-1
d_gene: NA
v_gene: TRBV5-1

CDR3aa: ASSLWTLDGYT
j_gene: TRBJ1-2
d_gene: NA
v_gene: TRBV28

CDR3aa: ASMDRGKGEKLF
j_gene: TRBJ1-4
d_gene: NA
v_gene: TRBV19

CDR3aa: ASSRGETQY
j_gene: TRBJ2-5
d_gene: NA
v_gene: TRBV7-8

CDR3aa: ASSDTIAGAANEQF
j_gene: TRBJ2-1
d_gene: TRBD2
v_gene: TRBV27

CDR3aa: ASRWTGGREQY
j_gene: TRBJ2-7
d_gene: TRBD1
v_gene: TRBV28

CDR3aa: AWNTQGGQPQH
j_gene: TRBJ1-5
d_gene: NA
v_gene: TRBV30

CDR3aa: ASSGRGSGNQPQH
j_gene: TRBJ1-5
d_gene: NA
v_gene: TRBV2

CDR3aa: ASSTGTSGWSREQY
j_gene: TRBJ2-7
d_gene: TRBD2
v_gene: TRBV19

CDR3aa: ASSIEAGVNTEAF
j_gene: TRBJ1-1
d_gene: NA
v_gene: TRBV19

CDR3aa: ASSDRALH
j_gene: TRBJ1-6
d_gene: NA
v_gene: TRBV6-4

CDR3aa: ASSSTRSLYGYT
j_gene: TRBJ1-2
d_gene: NA
v_gene: TRBV27

CDR3aa: ASSPVSGPPGANVLT
j_gene: TRBJ2-6
d_gene: NA
v_gene: TRBV11-2

CDR3aa: ATSSTLIAPNEQF
j_gene: TRBJ2-1
d_gene: NA
v_gene: TRBV24-1

CDR3aa: AWKVRGGSYEQY
j_gene: TRBJ2-7
d_gene: NA
v_gene: TRBV30

CDR3aa: ASSRLAGEYEQY
j_gene: TRBJ2-7
d_gene: TRBD2
v_gene: TRBV6-2/TRBV6-3

CDR3aa: ASSRTRSGHNEQF
j_gene: TRBJ2-1
d_gene: NA
v_gene: TRBV5-1

CDR3aa: AIRGQVNTGELF
j_gene: TRBJ2-2
d_gene: TRBD1
v_gene: TRBV10-3

CDR3aa: ASRTSGGGEQF
j_gene: TRBJ2-1
d_gene: TRBD2
v_gene: TRBV6-5

CDR3aa: ASDPHGGSGANVLT
j_gene: TRBJ2-6
d_gene: NA
v_gene: TRBV4-2

CDR3aa: ASSTLAGAYEQY
j_gene: TRBJ2-7
d_gene: NA
v_gene: TRBV4-1

CDR3aa: ASSEGGRGYGYT
j_gene: TRBJ1-2
d_gene: NA
v_gene: TRBV2

CDR3aa: ASSQRTSGETQY
j_gene: TRBJ2-5
d_gene: TRBD2
v_gene: TRBV4-1

CDR3aa: ASSLGDYEQY
j_gene: TRBJ2-7
d_gene: NA
v_gene: TRBV5-6

CDR3aa: SVETGVATGELF
j_gene: TRBJ2-2
d_gene: TRBD1
v_gene: TRBV29-1

CDR3aa: ATSDDRGYSGANVLT
j_gene: TRBJ2-6
d_gene: TRBD1
v_gene: TRBV24-1

CDR3aa: ASSPPQVPSGNTIY
j_gene: TRBJ1-3
d_gene: NA
v_gene: TRBV18

CDR3aa: ASGRQGTQY
j_gene: TRBJ2-3
d_gene: TRBD1
v_gene: TRBV10-1

CDR3aa: ASSLATGDKLF
j_gene: TRBJ1-4
d_gene: TRBD1
v_gene: TRBV11-2

CDR3aa: ASSLTGTKQF
j_gene: TRBJ2-1
d_gene: NA
v_gene: TRBV12-3/TRBV12-4